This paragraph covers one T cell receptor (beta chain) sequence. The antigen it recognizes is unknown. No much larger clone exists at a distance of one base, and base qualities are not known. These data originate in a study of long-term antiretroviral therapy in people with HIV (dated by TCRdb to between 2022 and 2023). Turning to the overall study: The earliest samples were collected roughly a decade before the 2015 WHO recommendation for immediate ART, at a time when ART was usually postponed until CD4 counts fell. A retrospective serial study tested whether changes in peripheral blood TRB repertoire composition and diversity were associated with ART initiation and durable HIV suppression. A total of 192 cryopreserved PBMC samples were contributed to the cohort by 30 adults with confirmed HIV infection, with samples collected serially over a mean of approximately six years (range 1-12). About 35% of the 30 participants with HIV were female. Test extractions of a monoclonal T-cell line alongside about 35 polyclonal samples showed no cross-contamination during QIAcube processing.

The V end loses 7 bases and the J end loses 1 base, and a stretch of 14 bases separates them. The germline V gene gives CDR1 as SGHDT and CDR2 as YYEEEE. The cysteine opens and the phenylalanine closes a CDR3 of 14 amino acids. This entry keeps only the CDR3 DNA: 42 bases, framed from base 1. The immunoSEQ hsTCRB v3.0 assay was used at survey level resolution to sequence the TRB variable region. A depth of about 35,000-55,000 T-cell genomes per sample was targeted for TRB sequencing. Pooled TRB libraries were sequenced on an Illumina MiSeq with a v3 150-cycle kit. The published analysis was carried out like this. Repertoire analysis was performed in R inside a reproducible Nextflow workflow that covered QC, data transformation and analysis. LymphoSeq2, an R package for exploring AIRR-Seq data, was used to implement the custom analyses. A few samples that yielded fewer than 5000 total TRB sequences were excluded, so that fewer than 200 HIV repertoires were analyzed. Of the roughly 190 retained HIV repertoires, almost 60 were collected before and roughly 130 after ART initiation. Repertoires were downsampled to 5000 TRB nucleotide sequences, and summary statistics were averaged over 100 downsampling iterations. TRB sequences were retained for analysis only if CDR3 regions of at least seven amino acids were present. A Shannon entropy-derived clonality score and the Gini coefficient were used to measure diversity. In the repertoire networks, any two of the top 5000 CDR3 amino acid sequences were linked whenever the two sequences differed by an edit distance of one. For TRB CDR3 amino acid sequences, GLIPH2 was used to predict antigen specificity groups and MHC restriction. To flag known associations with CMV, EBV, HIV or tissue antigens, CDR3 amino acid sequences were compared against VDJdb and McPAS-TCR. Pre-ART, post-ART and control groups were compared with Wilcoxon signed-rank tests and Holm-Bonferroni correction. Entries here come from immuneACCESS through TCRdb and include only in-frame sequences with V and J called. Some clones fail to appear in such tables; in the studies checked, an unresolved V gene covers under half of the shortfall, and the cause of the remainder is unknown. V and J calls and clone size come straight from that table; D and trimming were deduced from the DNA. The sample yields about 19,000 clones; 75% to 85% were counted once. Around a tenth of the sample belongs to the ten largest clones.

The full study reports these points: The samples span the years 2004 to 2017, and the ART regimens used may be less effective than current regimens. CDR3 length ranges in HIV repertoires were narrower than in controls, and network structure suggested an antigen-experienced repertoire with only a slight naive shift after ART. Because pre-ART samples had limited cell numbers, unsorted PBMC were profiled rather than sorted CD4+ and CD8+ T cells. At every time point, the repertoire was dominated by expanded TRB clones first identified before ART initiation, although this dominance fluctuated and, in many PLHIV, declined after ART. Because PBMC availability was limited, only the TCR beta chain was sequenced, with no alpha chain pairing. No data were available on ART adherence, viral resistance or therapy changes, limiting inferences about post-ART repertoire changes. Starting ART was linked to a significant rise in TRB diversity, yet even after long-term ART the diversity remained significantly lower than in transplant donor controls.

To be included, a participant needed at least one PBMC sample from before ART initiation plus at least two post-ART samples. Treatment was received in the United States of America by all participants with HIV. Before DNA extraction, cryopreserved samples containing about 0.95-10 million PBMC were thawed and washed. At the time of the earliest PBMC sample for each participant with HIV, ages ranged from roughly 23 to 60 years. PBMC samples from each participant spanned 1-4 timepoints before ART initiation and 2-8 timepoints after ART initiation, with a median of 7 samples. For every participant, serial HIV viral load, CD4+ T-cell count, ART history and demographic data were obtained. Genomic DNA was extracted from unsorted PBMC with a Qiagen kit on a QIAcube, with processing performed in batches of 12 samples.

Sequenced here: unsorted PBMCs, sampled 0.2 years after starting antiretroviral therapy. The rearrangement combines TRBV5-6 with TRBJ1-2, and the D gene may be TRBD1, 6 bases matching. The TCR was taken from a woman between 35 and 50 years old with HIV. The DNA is TGTGCCAGCGGCCAGGGGAGGCTTAACTATGGCTACACCTTC. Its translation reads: CASGQGRLNYGYTF.